One TCR beta chain is described in this entry. Its antigen is undetermined. These data originate in a study of shared clonotypes between healthy human individuals. Study observations and caveats: About 4.5% of naive CD4 clonotypes were common to several donors. Limitation of the genetic and exposure-history diversity represented came from the few donors.

Authors' analysis steps: Junction-only immunoSEQ sequences carried no quality scores, so filtering differed. Assay used: immunoSEQ multiplex PCR; TCRdb lists only in-frame clones, some missing. V and J calls and clone size come straight from that table; D and trimming were deduced from the DNA. The profile shows fewer than 850,000 clones, around 72% of them singletons. The CDR3 contains 14 residues. V lost 4 bases to trimming and J lost 7 bases, with 14 bases between them. Per germline, CDR1 MNHEY and CDR2 SVGAGI. The source is a woman in her thirties in good health. This chain joins TRBV6-5 and TRBJ2-4; a weak D match, TRBD1 (6 bases). The sequencing input was memory CD4+ T cells sorted from blood. Subset denoted: CD45RA-negative fraction. The CDR3 coding sequence is TGTGCCAGCAGTTCCCAGGGGATGGGGAACATTCAGTACTTC. Its protein product is CASSSQGMGNIQYF.